This TCR beta chain was profiled in a study of T cell repertoires in cytomegalovirus infection. Study in general: HLA-B-restricted CMV epitopes that are well studied were used alongside recently identified HLA-C-restricted ones.

This clonotype turned up a few times. As yet, its antigen is unknown. MiXCR, run by TCRdb on the reads, gives a single entry per CDR3 protein. The sample comprises some 320,000 distinct CDR3 sequences, around 29% of which are singletons, and around 20% rests with the top ten. The V segment lost 7 bases and the J segment 0 bases; nucleotides outside the gene matches: 5. The germline V gene has CDR1 MNHEY and CDR2 SVGEGT. CDR3 size: 15 residues. The sample was cultured PBMCs, taken from culture after CMV antigen stimulation. This sequence originates from a human donor in good health (CMV status not recorded). Some clones in this sample may be carry-over from other donors' samples. The chain employs TRBV6-2 or TRBV6-3 and TRBJ2-1, with 8 bases matching TRBD1. This CDR3 reads CASIQGASSYNEQFF. As DNA, the CDR3 is TGTGCCAGCATCCAGGGGGCTAGCTCCTACAATGAGCAGTTCTTC.